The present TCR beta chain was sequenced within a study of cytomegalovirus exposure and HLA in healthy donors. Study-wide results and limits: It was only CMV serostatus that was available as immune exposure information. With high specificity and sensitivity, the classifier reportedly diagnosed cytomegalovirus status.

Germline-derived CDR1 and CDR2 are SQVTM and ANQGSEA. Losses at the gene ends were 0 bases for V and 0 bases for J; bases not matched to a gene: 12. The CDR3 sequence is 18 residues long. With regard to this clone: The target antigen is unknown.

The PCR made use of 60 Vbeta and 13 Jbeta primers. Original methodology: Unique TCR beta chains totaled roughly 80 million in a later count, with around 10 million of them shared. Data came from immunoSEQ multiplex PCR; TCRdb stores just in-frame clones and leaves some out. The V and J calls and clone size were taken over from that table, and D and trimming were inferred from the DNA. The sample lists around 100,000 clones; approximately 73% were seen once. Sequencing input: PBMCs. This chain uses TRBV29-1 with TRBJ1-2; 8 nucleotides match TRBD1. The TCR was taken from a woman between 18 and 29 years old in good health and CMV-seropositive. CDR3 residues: CSVEDLPDREYPNYGYTF. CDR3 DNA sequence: TGCAGCGTTGAAGATCTACCGGACAGGGAGTACCCTAACTATGGCTACACCTTC.